At least ten counts were recorded for the clone carrying this TCR beta chain. Its specificity is not known. The sample is drawn from a study of T-cell memory formation after mild COVID-19. Study-level background: TCR clusters were mostly confined to one donor each.

The V gene lost 2 bases and the J gene lost 2 bases, with 9 bases spanning the gap. This CDR3 has 14 amino acids. Germline V lookup: CDR1 SEHNR, CDR2 FQNEAQ (reference sequence). Findings of the study overall: Memory cells collected pre-infection included some clones that later responded, suggesting cross-reactive memory joined. Clones contracting across day 15 to 85 had a balanced CD4/CD8 profile; later expanding clones leaned CD4+.

TCR alpha and TCR beta cDNA libraries carrying sample barcodes and UMIs were produced by 5'RACE using constant-segment primers. TCRdb used MiXCR to reprocess the 5' RACE reads, holding one entry per CDR3 protein. The sample includes 450,000 to 650,000 distinct CDR3 sequences, around 21% of them seen just once. This receptor was identified in an adult woman who had mild COVID-19 (a few samples of this study predate the infection). Cell type and time point are not known. The sequenced material came from PBMCs or a T cell subset sorted from them (not recorded which). This chain uses TRBV7-9 with TRBJ1-1; D unclear. The CDR3 DNA is TGTGCCAGCAGCTTAATGGGGAGCAACACTGAAGCTTTCTTT. The encoded protein is CASSLMGSNTEAFF.